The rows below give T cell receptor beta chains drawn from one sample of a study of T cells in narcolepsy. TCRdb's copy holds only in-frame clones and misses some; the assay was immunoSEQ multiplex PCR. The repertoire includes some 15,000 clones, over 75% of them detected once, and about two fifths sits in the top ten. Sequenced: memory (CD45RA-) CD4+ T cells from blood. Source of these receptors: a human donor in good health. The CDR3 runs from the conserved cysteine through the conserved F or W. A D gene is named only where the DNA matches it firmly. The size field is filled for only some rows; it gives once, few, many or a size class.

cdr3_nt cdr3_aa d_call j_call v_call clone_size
TGTGCCAGCAGCCGGACACTGGGAATGAACACTGAAGCTTTCTTT CASSRTLGMNTEAFF . TRBJ1-1 TRBV7-9 few
TGCGCCAGCAGCTTGGACAGGGTCTCACCCCTCCACTTT CASSLDRVSPLHF . TRBJ1-6 TRBV5-1 .
TGTGCCAGCAGCTTGATGCAGGGCGGGAGCCCAGATACGCAGTATTTT CASSLMQGGSPDTQYF TRBD2 TRBJ2-3 TRBV5-6 .
TGTGCCAGCAGTGCGGGCCTGGGGCCCCTCCACTTT CASSAGLGPLHF . TRBJ1-6 TRBV6-4 once
TGTGCCAGCACCCCAAGGGGGCGTAGGACCGGGGAGCTGTTTTTT CASTPRGRRTGELFF TRBD1 TRBJ2-2 TRBV25-1 .
TGTGCCAGCAGCATATATCGCGGGGAAAAACTGTTTTTT CASSIYRGEKLFF . TRBJ1-4 TRBV14 .
TGCGCCAGCAGCGTCCTTTTTGAATACGAGCAGTACTTC CASSVLFEYEQYF . TRBJ2-7 TRBV5-1 .
TGCGCCAGCAGCTTGGGCGGCTCTGGGGCCAACGTCCTGACTTTC CASSLGGSGANVLTF . TRBJ2-6 TRBV5-1 .
TGTGCCAGCAGTGTCCGTTCGGAGGGCTACACCTTC CASSVRSEGYTF . TRBJ1-2 TRBV2 .
TGTGCCAGCAGAATGGAGACACTAGATACGCAGTATTTT CASRMETLDTQYF . TRBJ2-3 TRBV7-9 .
TGTGCCAGCAGCTCGGTCGGACTGGGCGAGCAGTACTTC CASSSVGLGEQYF . TRBJ2-7 TRBV7-8 .
TGCGCCAGCAGCCCGGGACTAGCGGGGGGCAAAGAGCAGTTCTTC CASSPGLAGGKEQFF TRBD2 TRBJ2-1 TRBV4-3 once
TGTGCCAGCAGCCGGGACAGAGGAGAGACCCAGTACTTC CASSRDRGETQYF TRBD1 TRBJ2-5 TRBV27 .
TGTGCCAGCACCGGACGGCTGAACACTGAAGCTTTCTTT CASTGRLNTEAFF . TRBJ1-1 TRBV7-9 .
TGTGCCAGCAGCTTATCAACCACCGGGGAGCTGTTTTTT CASSLSTTGELFF . TRBJ2-2 TRBV7-2 .
TGCAGCGTCGTAGAGACAGGGGGATGGACTGAAGCTTTCTTT CSVVETGGWTEAFF TRBD1 TRBJ1-1 TRBV29-1 .
TGTGCCAGTAGTATAGCGGCAGGGGGCTATGGCTACACCTTC CASSIAAGGYGYTF TRBD1 TRBJ1-2 TRBV19 once
TGTGCCAGCAGTTCCCTTGCGGCCAACTCTGGAAACACCATATATTTT CASSSLAANSGNTIYF . TRBJ1-3 TRBV2 .
TGCGCCAGCAGCGTGGGACTAGCGTGGACCGGGGAGCTGTTTTTT CASSVGLAWTGELFF TRBD2 TRBJ2-2 TRBV5-1 .
TGTGCCTGCAGGGCGCAGAGAAATGAAAAACTGTTTTTT CACRAQRNEKLFF . TRBJ1-4 TRBV10-3 .
TGTGCCAGCAGCTTGCGGGCGCGGGGGGTCGGAGCTTTCTTT CASSLRARGVGAFF . TRBJ1-1 TRBV5-6 .
TGTGCCAGCAGTTTGAGCTCCTACAATGAGCAGTTCTTC CASSLSSYNEQFF . TRBJ2-1 TRBV6-6 .
TGTGCCAGCAGTGGGGTGATCACTGAAGCTTTCTTT CASSGVITEAFF . TRBJ1-1 TRBV25-1 .
TGTGCCAGTAGTTCCGGGATCCGAGGGACAGATACGCAGTATTTT CASSSGIRGTDTQYF . TRBJ2-3 TRBV19 .
TGTGCCAGTAATACGCAGCGCGAGGCGACTAACTATGGCTACACCTTC CASNTQREATNYGYTF . TRBJ1-2 TRBV19 .
TGTGCCAGCACCCTAGGACGTGAACAGTACTTC CASTLGREQYF . TRBJ2-7 TRBV6-5 .
TGCGCCAGCAGCTTGGATGGCGGGAGTCAAAATGAGCAGTTCTTC CASSLDGGSQNEQFF TRBD2 TRBJ2-1 TRBV5-1 .
TGTGCCAGCTGTCCTCAGGGGGCTCTAGGCAATGAGCAGTTCTTC CASCPQGALGNEQFF TRBD1 TRBJ2-1 TRBV27 .
TGTGCCAGCAGCGTAGGATTCGGGACAGGGCACAACTATGGCTACACCTTC CASSVGFGTGHNYGYTF TRBD1 TRBJ1-2 TRBV9 .
TGTGCCAGCAGTTACTCCGACAGCAGAGAAGCTTTCTTT CASSYSDSREAFF . TRBJ1-1 TRBV6-6 .
TGTGCCAGCACCTCCTCTGGGGCCAACGTCCTGACTTTC CASTSSGANVLTF . TRBJ2-6 TRBV6-1 .
TGTGCCAGCAGTGAAGCAAATCTCGCCAATGGCTACACCTTC CASSEANLANGYTF . TRBJ1-2 TRBV6-1 .
TGTGCCAGTAGTATGACCGGCCTCTCTGGAAACACCATATATTTT CASSMTGLSGNTIYF . TRBJ1-3 TRBV19 few
TGTGCCATCAGTGACAGGGACAGGGGGAGCTACGAGCAGTACTTC CAISDRDRGSYEQYF TRBD1 TRBJ2-7 TRBV10-3 few
TGCGCCAGCAGCTTGGTGGCAGGAGCTATGAACACTGAAGCTTTCTTT CASSLVAGAMNTEAFF . TRBJ1-1 TRBV5-1 .
TGTGCCAGCAGCCCCTCTGCAGATACGCAGTATTTT CASSPSADTQYF . TRBJ2-3 TRBV6-1 once
TGCGCCAGCAGTCTGCAGGGGAGTTCCTACGGCTACACCTTC CASSLQGSSYGYTF . TRBJ1-2 TRBV5-1 once
TGTGCCTGGAAACCGCAGGGGCCCTACGAGCAGTACTTC CAWKPQGPYEQYF . TRBJ2-7 TRBV30 .
TGCGCCAGCAGCTTGGGGGCGGTTAATAGCGACGAGCAGTACTTC CASSLGAVNSDEQYF . TRBJ2-7 TRBV5-1 .
TGTGCCAGCAGTGAAATGGGGGAGAGGGGAAAACTGTTTTTT CASSEMGERGKLFF . TRBJ1-4 TRBV25-1 .
TGTGCCATCAGCGAATCCGACAGTAAGAATGAGCAGTTCTTC CAISESDSKNEQFF . TRBJ2-1 TRBV10-3 .
TGTGCCAGCCACTCCCGGGCCCTATCCACAGATACGCAGTATTTT CASHSRALSTDTQYF . TRBJ2-3 TRBV27 once